The 15 T cell receptor beta chains listed next were all sequenced from one sample in a study of CD8+ T cells in alopecia areata. Following RNA extraction, reverse transcription yielded cDNA that acted as the sequencing template. Here immunoSEQ multiplex PCR was the method, and the copy in TCRdb shows in-frame clones only, minus some. The sample shows 150,000 or so clones, 87% of them seen only once. Material: CD8+ T cells sorted from blood, obtained at week 0. These receptors all stem from a human donor with alopecia areata.

This sequence joins TRBV19 and TRBJ1-5; D gene ambiguous. Germline CDR1 reads LNHDA; CDR2 reads SQIVND (reference sequence). The CDR3 totals 13 residues. The V gene lost 7 bases and the J gene lost 5 bases, with 12 bases spanning the gap. CDR3: CASKHVGDQPQHF. In DNA, the CDR3 is TGTGCCAGTAAGCACGTCGGAGATCAGCCCCAGCATTTT.

The V call is TRBV7-8, the J call TRBJ1-5; a weak D match, TRBD1 (5 bases). The CDR3 totals 16 residues. Trimming removed 2 bases from V and 5 bases from J, with 16 bases in between. Germline loops: CDR1 SGHVS, CDR2 FQNEAQ. Here the CDR3 DNA reads TGTGCCAGCAGCTTAAGGGGTCTAATCAAGTATCAGCCCCAGCATTTT. Its protein is CASSLRGLIKYQPQHF. Looking up the rest from reference TRBV7-8 and TRBJ1-5 gives the full variable domain: GAGVSQSPRYKVAKRGQDVALRCDPISGHVSLFWYQQALGQGPEFLTYFQNEAQLDKSGLPSDRFFAERPEGSVSTLKIQRTQQEDSAVYLCASSLRGLIKYQPQHFGDGTRLSIL.

This clone was seen a few times. This sequence joins TRBV7-9 and TRBJ2-5; D may match TRBD1 or TRBD2 (6 bases each). V lost 2 bases to trimming and J lost 0 bases, with 13 bases between them. Germline CDR1 and CDR2: SEHNR and FQNEAQ (reference sequence). This CDR3 has 16 residues. CDR3 sequence reads: CASSLLGGNNQETQYF. CDR3 DNA: TGTGCCAGCAGCTTATTAGGGGGGAACAACCAAGAGACCCAGTACTTC.

Only one count was recorded for this clone. This sequence joins TRBV5-4 and TRBJ2-1, with D possibly being TRBD2 (5 bases). Germline CDR1 is SGHNT and CDR2 is YYREEE (reference sequence). CDR3 length: 15 residues. V lost 3 bases and J 6 bases, leaving 16 bases between the germline ends. The CDR3 here is CASSSIPLAGNEQFF. For the CDR3, the DNA is TGTGCCAGCAGCTCAATCCCCTTGGCGGGCAATGAGCAGTTCTTC.

The J gene is TRBJ2-1, the V gene TRBV19, with a tentative D call TRBD2 (6 bases). The CDR3 is 14 residues long. From germline, CDR1 is LNHDA and CDR2 SQIVND (reference sequence). Trimming took 3 bases from V and 7 from J, leaving 13 bases between them. The CDR3 region has the DNA TGTGCCAGTAGTATCGTCGGGGGTCGGAATGAGCAGTTCTTC. Protein: CASSIVGGRNEQFF.

This clone was detected once. The chain is built from TRBV5-4 and TRBJ2-7; TRBD1 matches 8 bases. This CDR3 is 14 amino acids long. Germline trimming cut 0 bases from V and 4 bases from J; bases unmatched to any gene: 3. Germline V gene data show CDR1 as SGHNT and CDR2 as YYREEE (reference sequence). The CDR3 sequence is CASSLGQGRYEQYF. The CDR3 DNA sequence: TGTGCCAGCAGCTTGGGACAGGGGAGATACGAGCAGTACTTC.

The chain uses TRBV27 and TRBJ2-7; D is possibly TRBD2 (6 bases). The CDR3 runs to 13 residues. The germline gives CDR1 MNHEY, CDR2 SMNVEV (reference sequence). Trimming took off 4 bases at V and 4 bases at J, with 11 bases between the two ends. The CDR3 here is CASSSYGGYEQYF. CDR3 sequence (DNA): TGTGCCAGCAGTTCCTATGGGGGGTACGAGCAGTACTTC.

This sequence joins TRBV7-8 and TRBJ2-3, with D unclear. Germline V CDR1 and CDR2: SGHVS, FQNEAQ. The ends were cut back, 1 base at V and 4 bases at J, with 15 bases in the middle. The CDR3 runs to 16 residues. The CDR3 reads CASSLVSLKGADTQYF. The DNA of the CDR3 is TGTGCCAGCAGCTTAGTCTCGCTCAAAGGAGCAGATACGCAGTATTTT.

V is TRBV19 and J is TRBJ1-1; no reliable D call. Trimming removed 6 bases from V and 1 base from J, with 6 bases in between. CDR1 and CDR2 from the germline V gene are LNHDA and SQIVND (reference sequence). CDR3 length: 12 residues. The CDR3 DNA reads as TGTGCCAGTAGGTTCAGGAACACTGAAGCTTTCTTT. It yields the protein CASRFRNTEAFF.

This rearrangement joins TRBV5-6 to TRBJ1-5; D may be TRBD1 (5 bases). This CDR3 comprises 14 residues. The V gene's germline CDR1 is SGHDT and CDR2 YYEEEE. With 2 bases removed from V and 6 bases from J, the gap between germline ends came to 12 bases. The CDR3 coding sequence is TGTGCCAGCAGCTTATCAGGGAGCGGTCAGCCCCAGCATTTT. Protein: CASSLSGSGQPQHF.

The rearrangement links TRBV28 to TRBJ1-2, with D maybe TRBD1 (6 bases). The germline V gene has CDR1 MDHEN and CDR2 SYDVKM. The V gene lost 7 bases and the J gene lost 4 bases, with 13 bases spanning the gap. The CDR3 runs to 13 residues. The CDR3 reads CASTPGAFYGYTF. The CDR3 coding sequence is TGTGCCAGCACCCCAGGGGCCTTCTATGGCTACACCTTC.

J is TRBJ2-1 and V is TRBV19; D is unresolved. Trimming removed 0 bases from V and 2 bases from J, with 8 bases in between. Germline V gene lookup returns CDR1 LNHDA and CDR2 SQIVND (reference sequence). The CDR3 consists of 15 residues. The CDR3 here is CASSIDDGAYNEQFF. Written as DNA, the CDR3 is TGTGCCAGTAGTATAGATGACGGCGCCTACAATGAGCAGTTCTTC.

Points on this clone: Without the conserved terminal phenylalanine or tryptophan, this CDR3 likely stems from a read error. V gene TRBV23-1 combines with J gene TRBJ2-3; possibly TRBD2 for D (7 bases). TRBV23-1 is labeled an ORF, and its function is uncertain. The V end lost 8 bases, the J end lost 2 bases, and 17 bases lay between the germline ends. CDR3 size: 15 residues. As DNA, the CDR3 is TGCGCCAGCGGGAGGGGACCAGGGGACACAGATACGCAGTATTCT. This encodes CASGRGPGDTDTQYS.

The rearrangement uses TRBV10-3 and TRBJ2-7; TRBD2 matches at 13 bases. This CDR3 is built from 19 residues. Unmatched junction bases numbered 15, after V lost 4 bases and J lost 3 bases. Germline V gene sequence: CDR1 ENHRY, CDR2 SYGVKD. The DNA for the CDR3 is TGTGCCATCAGTGCGACTAGCGGGAGGACCCCCTACTTGGTCTACGAGCAGTACTTC. Protein sequence: CAISATSGRTPYLVYEQYF.

The chain carries TRBV11-2 and TRBJ2-3, with D uncertain. Germline values: CDR1 SGHAT, CDR2 FQNNGV. The CDR3 contains 15 residues. Trimming took off 2 bases at V and 0 bases at J, with 9 bases between the two ends. The CDR3 DNA is TGTGCCAGCAGCTTAAGCCCGTCTAGCACAGATACGCAGTATTTT. Translating it yields CASSLSPSSTDTQYF.